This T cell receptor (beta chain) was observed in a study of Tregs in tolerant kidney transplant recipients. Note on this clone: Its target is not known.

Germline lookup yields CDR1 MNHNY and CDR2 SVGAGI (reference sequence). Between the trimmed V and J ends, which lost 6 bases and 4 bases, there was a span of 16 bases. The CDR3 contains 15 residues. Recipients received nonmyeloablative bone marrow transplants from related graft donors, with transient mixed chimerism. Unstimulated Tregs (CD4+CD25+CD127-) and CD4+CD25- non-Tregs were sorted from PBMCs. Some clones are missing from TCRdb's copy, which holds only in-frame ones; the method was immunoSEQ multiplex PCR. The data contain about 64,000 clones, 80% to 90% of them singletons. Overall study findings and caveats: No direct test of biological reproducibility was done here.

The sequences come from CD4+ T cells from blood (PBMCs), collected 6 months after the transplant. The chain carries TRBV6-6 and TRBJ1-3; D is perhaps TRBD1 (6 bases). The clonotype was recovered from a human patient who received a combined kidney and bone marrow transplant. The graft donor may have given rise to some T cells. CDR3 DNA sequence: TGTGCCAGCAGCCTTTCAGGGGTTTCGGGAAACACCATATATTTT. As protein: CASSLSGVSGNTIYF.